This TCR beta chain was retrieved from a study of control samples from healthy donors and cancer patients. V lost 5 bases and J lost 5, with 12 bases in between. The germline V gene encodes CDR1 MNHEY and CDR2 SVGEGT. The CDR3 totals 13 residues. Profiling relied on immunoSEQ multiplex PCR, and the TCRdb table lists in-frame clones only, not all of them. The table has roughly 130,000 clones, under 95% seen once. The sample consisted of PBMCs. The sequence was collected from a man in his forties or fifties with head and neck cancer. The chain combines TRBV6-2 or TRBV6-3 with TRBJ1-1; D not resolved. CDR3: CASSSFHETEAFF. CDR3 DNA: TGTGCCAGCAGTAGCTTTCATGAGACTGAAGCTTTCTTT.